This TCR beta chain came from a study of blood T cells in healthy people across ages. Then a second PCR, running about 6 to 11 cycles, was carried out with a sample-barcoded 5' primer and a J-beta primer mix. Using its own MiXCR run on the 5' RACE reads, TCRdb lists one record per CDR3 protein. The sample yields about 1.4 million distinct CDR3 sequences, approximately 59% seen once. Germline V gene lookup returns CDR1 SEHNR and CDR2 FQNEAQ (reference sequence). Trimming took 5 bases from V and 9 from J; bases not matched to a gene: 7. This CDR3 is 13 amino acids long. Sequences were obtained from blood. The receptor's source is a man between 18 and 29 years old in good health. The chain couples TRBV7-9 to TRBJ2-1; the match to TRBD1 covers 7 bases. The CDR3 DNA is TGTGCCAGCAGCCCCGACAGGGAGTTTGAGCAGTTCTTC. This sequence encodes CASSPDREFEQFF.